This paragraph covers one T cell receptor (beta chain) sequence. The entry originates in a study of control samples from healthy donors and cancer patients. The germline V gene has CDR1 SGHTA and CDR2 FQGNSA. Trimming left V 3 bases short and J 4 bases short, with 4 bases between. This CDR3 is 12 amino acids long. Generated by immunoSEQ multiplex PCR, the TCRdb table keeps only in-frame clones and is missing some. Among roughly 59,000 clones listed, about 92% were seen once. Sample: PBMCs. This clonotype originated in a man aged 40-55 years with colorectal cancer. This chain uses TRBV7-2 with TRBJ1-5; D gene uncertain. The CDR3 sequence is CASSLPNQPQHF. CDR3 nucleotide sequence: TGTGCCAGCAGCTTGCCTAATCAGCCCCAGCATTTT.